This T cell receptor beta chain was sequenced for a study of blood T cell repertoires in COVID-19. Study as a whole: The analysed material was cDNA or gDNA that came from T cells, B-cell-depleted T cells, or PBMCs.

Germline V gene data show CDR1 as LGHDT and CDR2 as YNNKEL (reference sequence). V was pared by 4 bases and J by 4 bases, with 7 bases of the junction left unmatched. CDR3 length equals 15 residues. Enrollment of patients from Seattle took place during active infection, with longitudinal follow-up. Study processing details: Amplifying reference gene primers gave estimates of nucleated cell counts. The protocol was immunoSEQ multiplex PCR, while the TCRdb copy is restricted to in-frame clones and leaves out a portion. V and J calls and clone size are copied from that table; D and trimming were computed from the DNA. The sample carries 330,000 or so clones, about nine tenths recorded once.

V usage is TRBV3-1 (or the pseudogene TRBV3-2) and J usage is TRBJ1-3, with 7 bases identical to TRBD1. This receptor was identified in a woman between 55 and 75 years old with COVID-19, enrolled during active disease. Sequencing was carried out using peripheral blood. CDR3 sequence (DNA): TGTGCCAGCAGCCCGGGACAGCTTATAGGAAACACCATATATTTT. Residues: CASSPGQLIGNTIYF.